This TCR beta chain stems from a study of CD8 T cells in Susac syndrome. Study as a whole: There were six sequenced Susac syndrome patients with active disease and roughly 8 in remission.

With random hexamers, roughly 0.45 to 1 ug RNA was reverse transcribed. TCRdb fed the immunoSEQ multiplex PCR reads into MiXCR, producing one record per CDR3 protein. The profile shows about 140,000 distinct CDR3 sequences, over 90% of them singletons. V was trimmed by 8 bases and J by 7 bases, leaving 11 bases between them. Germline CDR1 reads SNHLY; CDR2 reads FYNNEI. This CDR3 region has 11 residues. The sequencing input was CD4+ T cells from PBMCs. The TCR was taken from a human donor with Susac syndrome. The V and J genes are TRBV2 and TRBJ1-2; D is perhaps TRBD1 (5 bases). The CDR3 bases are TGTGCCAGCGAAGGGGTAACTGGCTACACCTTC. Protein sequence: CASEGVTGYTF.